The clone carrying this T cell receptor (beta chain) was found once. Antigen specificity is unknown. These data belong to a study of shared clonotypes between healthy human individuals. Study-wide results and limits: For naive CD4 cells, 4.5% to 6.5% of clonotypes were shared across a handful of donors. Memory subsets generally showed smaller estimated richness than naive subsets did. A reduction in generation probabilities was seen for non-shared clonotypes relative to those shared by all four donors.

The repertoire was sequenced with immunoSEQ multiplex PCR; TCRdb's copy has only in-frame clones and lacks some. This table has roughly 1 million clones, about four fifths appearing once. Donors comprised healthy HIV-negative adults lacking recent acute infections or vaccinations. Germline CDR1 SGDLS, CDR2 YYNGEE. The V end lost 0 bases, the J end lost 2 bases, and 11 bases lay between the germline ends. The CDR3 runs 15 residues. What was sequenced was memory CD4+ T cells from PBMCs. As for subset: CD45RA-negative fraction. The clonotype was recovered from a man between 18 and 35 years old in good health. Some clones in this sample may be carry-over from other donors' samples. The chain uses TRBV9 and TRBJ1-2, with D unresolved. CDR3 residues: CASSVEGRLNYGYTF. Here the CDR3 DNA reads TGTGCCAGCAGCGTAGAGGGCAGGCTGAACTATGGCTACACCTTC.